Listed below are T cell receptor beta chains from one sample, sequenced in a study of cytomegalovirus exposure and HLA in healthy donors. Profiling relied on immunoSEQ multiplex PCR, and the TCRdb table lists in-frame clones only, not all of them. The sample lists under 200,000 clones, 65% to 90% occurring once. The sample comprised PBMCs. Receptor source: a woman aged 18-30 years in good health and CMV-seronegative. CDR3s include the opening cysteine and the closing phenylalanine or tryptophan. A D gene is named only where the DNA matches it firmly. Size is omitted from some rows. Given values are once, few, many or a class for expanded clones.

D gene	V gene	J gene	clone size	CDR3 length	CDR3 protein	CDR3 DNA
.	TRBV11-2	TRBJ1-1	.	15	CASSSPWGLGTEAFF	TGTGCCAGCAGCTCTCCTTGGGGACTAGGCACTGAAGCTTTCTTT
.	TRBV21-1	TRBJ1-3	few	18	CASSSGRGRSLIGNTIYF	TGTGCCAGCAGCTCCGGAAGGGGTCGGAGTCTTATCGGAAACACCATATATTTT
TRBD1	TRBV4-2	TRBJ1-2	.	15	CASSQDRDRIYGYTF	TGTGCCAGCAGCCAAGACCGGGACAGGATCTATGGCTACACCTTC
TRBD1	TRBV14	TRBJ2-3	once	17	CASSQADDRGWTDTQYF	TGTGCCAGCAGCCAGGCCGATGACAGGGGTTGGACAGATACGCAGTATTTT
TRBD1	TRBV7-2	TRBJ2-7	.	15	CASSRGDRGPWEQYF	TGTGCCAGCAGTCGAGGGGACAGGGGACCCTGGGAGCAGTACTTC
TRBD1	TRBV7-9	TRBJ1-2	.	19	CASSSGAHTPGQGHYGYTF	TGTGCCAGCAGCTCAGGGGCCCACACGCCGGGACAGGGCCACTATGGCTACACCTTC
.	TRBV10-1	TRBJ1-1	.	13	CASQGNPNTEAFF	TGCGCCAGCCAGGGGAACCCGAACACTGAAGCTTTCTTT
TRBD1	TRBV7-2	TRBJ1-5	.	13	CASSRNDRGAQHF	TGTGCCAGCAGTAGAAACGACAGGGGTGCACAGCATTTT
TRBD1	TRBV18	TRBJ2-5	.	17	CASSPFAVTGDQETQYF	TGTGCCAGCTCACCTTTCGCAGTGACAGGGGATCAAGAGACCCAGTACTTC
.	TRBV4-1	TRBJ1-4	.	17	CASSQEDKGVEFEKLFF	TGCGCCAGCAGCCAAGAGGACAAGGGGGTGGAATTTGAAAAACTGTTTTTT
TRBD2	TRBV13	TRBJ2-2	.	19	CASSLRTSGGGKNTGELFF	TGTGCCAGCAGCTTAAGGACTAGCGGGGGCGGAAAGAACACCGGGGAGCTGTTTTTT
TRBD2	TRBV9	TRBJ2-5	.	16	CASSRLAGGRQETQYF	TGTGCCAGCAGCAGACTGGCGGGGGGGAGACAAGAGACCCAGTACTTC
.	TRBV5-1	TRBJ2-7	.	15	CASSLETGPRYEQYF	TGCGCCAGCAGCTTGGAAACTGGTCCCAGGTACGAGCAGTACTTC
.	TRBV9	TRBJ1-1	.	13	CASSAEPGTEAFF	TGTGCCAGCAGCGCCGAGCCGGGCACTGAAGCTTTCTTT
.	TRBV12-5	TRBJ2-7	.	14	CASGLVGGSREQYF	TGTGCTAGTGGTTTGGTAGGCGGAAGCAGAGAGCAGTACTTC
.	TRBV19	TRBJ1-5	few	16	CASSAHPGVSNQPQHF	TGTGCCAGTAGTGCCCATCCAGGGGTAAGCAATCAGCCCCAGCATTTT
.	TRBV5-6	TRBJ2-3	.	12	CASSLSADTQYF	TGTGCCAGCAGCTTGTCAGCAGATACGCAGTATTTT
TRBD2	TRBV9	TRBJ2-3	.	17	CASSVVTSGEPTDTQYF	TGTGCCAGCAGCGTAGTGACTAGCGGGGAACCCACAGATACGCAGTATTTT
.	TRBV19	TRBJ2-3	.	16	CASSPGGTFSTDTQYF	TGTGCCAGTAGTCCCGGGGGAACATTTAGCACAGATACGCAGTATTTT
TRBD1	TRBV2	TRBJ2-1	.	14	CASSQGQGPNEQFF	TGTGCCAGCAGCCAGGGACAGGGTCCCAATGAGCAGTTCTTC
TRBD1	TRBV18	TRBJ1-1	once	16	CASSQAKGTVNTEAFF	TGTGCCAGCTCACAGGCCAAGGGGACAGTGAACACTGAAGCTTTCTTT
TRBD1	TRBV27	TRBJ2-3	.	15	CASSPGTGFTDTQYF	TGTGCCAGCAGTCCTGGGACAGGATTCACAGATACGCAGTATTTT